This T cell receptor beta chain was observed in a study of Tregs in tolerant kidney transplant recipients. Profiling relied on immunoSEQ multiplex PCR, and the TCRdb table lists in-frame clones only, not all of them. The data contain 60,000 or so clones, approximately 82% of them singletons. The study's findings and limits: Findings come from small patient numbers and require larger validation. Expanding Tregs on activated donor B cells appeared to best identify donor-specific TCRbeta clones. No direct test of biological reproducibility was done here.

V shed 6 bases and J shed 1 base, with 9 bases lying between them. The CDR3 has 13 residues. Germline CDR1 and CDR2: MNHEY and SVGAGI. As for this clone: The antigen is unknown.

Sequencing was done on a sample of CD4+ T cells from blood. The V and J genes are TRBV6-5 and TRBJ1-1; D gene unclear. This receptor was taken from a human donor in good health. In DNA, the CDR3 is TGTGCCAGCAGACGAGGGAGGAACACTGAAGCTTTCTTT. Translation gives CASRRGRNTEAFF.